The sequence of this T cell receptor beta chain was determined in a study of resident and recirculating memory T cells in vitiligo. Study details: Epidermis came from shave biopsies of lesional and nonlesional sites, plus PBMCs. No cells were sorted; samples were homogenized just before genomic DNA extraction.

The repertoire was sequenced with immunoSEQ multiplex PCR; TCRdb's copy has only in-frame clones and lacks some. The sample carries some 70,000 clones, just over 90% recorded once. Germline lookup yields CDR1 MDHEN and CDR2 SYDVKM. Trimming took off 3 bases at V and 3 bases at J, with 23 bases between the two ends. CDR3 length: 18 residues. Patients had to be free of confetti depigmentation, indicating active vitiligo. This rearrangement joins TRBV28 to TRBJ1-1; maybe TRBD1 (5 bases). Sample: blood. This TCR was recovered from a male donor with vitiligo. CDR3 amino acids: CASSFPSPGGGPDTEAFF. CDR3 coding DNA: TGTGCCAGCAGTTTCCCATCCCCGGGGGGGGGTCCTGACACTGAAGCTTTCTTT.